The 31 T cell receptor beta chains below come from one sample, sequenced in a study of low-dose radiotherapy and immunotherapy resistance in tumors. TRAV- and TRBV-specific primers, spanning alpha and beta chains, primed first-strand cDNA. TCRs were amplified for roughly 20 PCR cycles with a constant-region primer and V-primer adapter. MiXCR, applied by TCRdb to the reads, yields one record per CDR3 protein. This sample has some 15,000 distinct CDR3 sequences, with about half found just once. Source of these receptors: a human donor with advanced metastatic prostate, ovarian, gallbladder or colorectal cancer (not recorded which). This table probably holds off-target reads from a library built for another chain.

This clonotype was observed a few times. The chain has TRBV18 and TRBJ1-1; D is unclear. The germline gives CDR1 KGHSH, CDR2 LQKENI. This CDR3 is built from 13 residues. V lost 3 bases to trimming and J lost 1 base, with 6 bases between them. Here the CDR3 DNA reads TGTGCCAGCTCACCCGAGGGGAACACTGAAGCTTTCTTT. It specifies CASSPEGNTEAFF.

The chain is built from TRBV20-1 and TRBJ1-3, with 9 bases identical to TRBD1. This CDR3 region has 13 residues. Per germline, CDR1 DFQATT and CDR2 SNEGSKA (reference sequence). The CDR3 DNA is TGCAGCGCCCAACAGGGGGCAGGAAACACCATATATTTT. It translates to CSAQQGAGNTIYF.

This chain joins TRBV5-6 and TRBJ2-2; 12 bases are shared with TRBD2. J gave up 6 bases and V 1 base, and 7 bases lay outside the gene matches. CDR1 is SGHDT and CDR2 is YYEEEE in the germline V gene. The CDR3 has 17 residues. CDR3 nucleotide sequence: TGTGCCAGCAGCTTGATCGCTAGCGGGAGGGCCGCCGGGGAGCTGTTTTTT. Its protein product is CASSLIASGRAAGELFF.

This chain joins TRBV20-1 and TRBJ2-1, with 9 bases matching TRBD2. The V gene's germline CDR1 is DFQATT and CDR2 SNEGSKA (reference sequence). The CDR3 runs to 13 residues. The CDR3 nucleotides read TGCAGCCGTGTAGCGGGGGAGCACAATGAGCAGTTCTTC. This encodes CSRVAGEHNEQFF.

This chain joins TRBV6-2 or TRBV6-3 and TRBJ2-1; either TRBD1 or TRBD2 may supply D (5 bases each). The V gene's germline CDR1 is MNHEY and CDR2 SVGEGT. CDR3 length equals 14 residues. The V end was cut by 5 bases, the J end by 4 bases, with 12 bases between. CDR3 DNA: TGTGCCAGCAGTGAGGGGAAGACGTACAATGAGCAGTTCTTC. This sequence encodes CASSEGKTYNEQFF.

The chain joins TRBV28 to TRBJ1-5, with D hard to call. Trimming left V 4 bases short and J 5 bases short, with 6 bases between. Germline V gives CDR1 MDHEN, CDR2 SYDVKM. The CDR3 contains 12 residues. The CDR3 region is CASSSQDQPQHF. In DNA, the CDR3 is TGTGCCAGCAGTTCCCAGGATCAGCCCCAGCATTTT.

This clonotype was seen a few times. The V call is TRBV5-1, the J call TRBJ2-2, with 12 bases matching TRBD2. J lost 5 bases, V lost 3 bases, and 5 bases had no gene match. This CDR3 is built from 16 residues. CDR1 is SGHRS and CDR2 is YFSETQ in the germline V gene. CDR3 in DNA: TGCGCCAGCAGCTCCGGGACTAGCGGGTCAACCGGGGAGCTGTTTTTT. Amino acid sequence: CASSSGTSGSTGELFF.

The chain employs TRBV11-1 and TRBJ2-7; 7 nucleotides align to TRBD1. The J segment lost 0 bases and the V segment lost 5 bases, leaving 1 base of the junction unmatched. The germline V gene has CDR1 SGHAT and CDR2 FQDESV (reference sequence). The CDR3 sequence is 13 residues long. DNA for the CDR3: TGTGCCAGCAGCAACAGGGGCTCCTACGAGCAGTACTTC. Translated, it gives CASSNRGSYEQYF. Based on the CDR3 plus reference TRBV11-1 and TRBJ2-7, the full variable domain is EAEVAQSPRYKITEKSQAVAFWCDPISGHATLYWYRQILGQGPELLVQFQDESVVDDSQLPKDRFSAERLKGVDSTLKIQPAELGDSAMYLCASSNRGSYEQYFGPGTRLTVT.

This clonotype has more than one count but fewer than ten. The rearrangement links TRBV5-6 to TRBJ2-7, with D possibly being TRBD1 or TRBD2 (5 bases each). V was trimmed by 4 bases and J by 7 bases, leaving 18 bases between them. CDR3 length: 14 amino acids. Germline CDR1 is SGHDT and CDR2 is YYEEEE. The CDR3 loop reads CASSAAGASWEQYF. The CDR3, as DNA: TGTGCCAGCAGCGCCGCCGGGGCCAGTTGGGAGCAGTACTTC.

The chain links TRBV30 to TRBJ2-7; unclear D gene. The CDR3 has 15 residues. Trimming removed 1 base from V and 7 bases from J, with 20 bases in between. Germline values: CDR1 GTSNPN, CDR2 SVGIG (reference sequence). In DNA, the CDR3 is TGTGCCTGGAGTGGGCCTCGAGTGGCGGTTCGGGAGCAGTACTTC. This translates into CAWSGPRVAVREQYF.

The chain carries TRBV6-1 and TRBJ2-5; weak D call: TRBD2 (5 bases). The germline gives CDR1 MNHNS, CDR2 SASEGT. The CDR3 sequence is 14 residues long. V lost 7 bases and J lost 4, with 16 bases in between. The CDR3 region is CASTRDAWGETQYF. In nucleotides, the CDR3 is TGTGCCAGCACCCGGGATGCTTGGGGAGAGACCCAGTACTTC.

This chain joins TRBV10-3 and TRBJ2-2; 10 nucleotides line up with TRBD2. Trimming at V came to 3 bases and at J to 5 bases, leaving 9 bases not matched to a gene. The germline V gene has CDR1 ENHRY and CDR2 SYGVKD. The CDR3 loop spans 17 amino acids. This CDR3 is CAISEGLAGAGTGELFF. Written as DNA, the CDR3 is TGTGCCATCAGTGAAGGGCTAGCGGGAGCAGGGACCGGGGAGCTGTTTTTT.

The chain employs TRBV4-2 and TRBJ1-2, with D perhaps TRBD1 (6 bases). The CDR3 is made up of 15 amino acids. Trimming stripped 0 bases from V and 5 bases from J, with 13 bases between. Germline assignment: CDR1 LGHNA and CDR2 YNFKEQ. The CDR3 region is CASSQDRGQHYGYTF. The CDR3 bases are TGTGCCAGCAGCCAAGATCGGGGGCAGCATTATGGCTACACCTTC.

The rearrangement joins TRBV27 to TRBJ1-5; D is unresolved. V lost 4 bases, J lost 4 bases, and 14 bases lay in between. From germline, CDR1 is MNHEY and CDR2 SMNVEV (reference sequence). The CDR3 spans 15 residues. This CDR3 is CASSWLAGGNQPQHF. Written as DNA, the CDR3 is TGTGCCAGCAGTTGGTTGGCAGGCGGGAATCAGCCCCAGCATTTT.

In its sample, this clonotype is medium-sized. The CDR3 nucleotides are TGTGCCAGCAGTTTGGGCTACGAGCAGTACTTC. It translates to CASSLGYEQYF. The chain joins TRBV28 to TRBJ2-7; D not certain. The length of the CDR3 is 11 residues. Germline loops: CDR1 MDHEN, CDR2 SYDVKM. Between the trimmed V and J ends, which lost 3 bases and 3 bases, there was a span of 3 bases.

Turning to this clonotype: Germline and junction disagree at one end, which may indicate a read error. The chain carries TRBV7-8 and TRBJ2-5, with D unclear. This CDR3 has 12 residues. The germline V gene encodes CDR1 SGHVS and CDR2 FQNEAQ. The CDR3 here is CASFLVRETEYF. The DNA for the CDR3 is TGTGCCAGCTTCCTAGTTCGTGAGACCGAGTACTTC.

The chain employs TRBV20-1 and TRBJ1-3; D unclear. V lost 5 bases, J lost 4 bases, and 6 bases lay in between. Germline CDR1 DFQATT, CDR2 SNEGSKA (reference sequence). The CDR3 contains 11 residues. Written as DNA, the CDR3 is TGCAGTGCTGAATGGGGAAACACCATATATTTT. Protein product: CSAEWGNTIYF.

This clonotype was counted between two and nine times. This rearrangement joins TRBV5-1 to TRBJ2-2; either TRBD1 or TRBD2 may supply D (5 bases each). There are 14 residues in the CDR3. Germline CDR1 is SGHRS and CDR2 is YFSETQ. V lost 3 bases and J 5 bases, leaving 11 bases between the germline ends. CDR3 loop: CASSSGGETGELFF. CDR3 DNA sequence: TGCGCCAGCAGCTCTGGGGGAGAAACCGGGGAGCTGTTTTTT.

The chain joins TRBV7-2 to TRBJ1-6, with a tentative D call TRBD1 (5 bases). Per germline, CDR1 SGHTA and CDR2 FQGNSA. There are 14 residues in the CDR3. V was clipped by 7 bases and J by 7 bases, with 14 bases between them. This CDR3 reads CASTRVGPNSPLHF. The CDR3 DNA follows: TGTGCCAGCACCAGGGTGGGCCCCAATTCACCCCTCCACTTT.

The rearrangement joins TRBV6-2 or TRBV6-3 to TRBJ1-2; D perhaps matches TRBD1 (6 bases). V lost 2 bases to trimming and J lost 4 bases, with 20 bases between them. The CDR3 covers 17 residues. From germline, CDR1 is MNHEY and CDR2 SVGEGT. CDR3 residues: CASSYIASLSGVYGYTF. Written as DNA, the CDR3 is TGTGCCAGCAGTTACATCGCTTCATTATCAGGGGTCTATGGCTACACCTTC.

The V and J genes are TRBV7-9 and TRBJ2-3; 12 nucleotides agree with TRBD2. Germline V gene data show CDR1 as SEHNR and CDR2 as FQNEAQ (reference sequence). J gave up 1 base and V 5 bases, and 4 bases lay outside the gene matches. The CDR3 is 16 amino acids. The CDR3 loop is CASSPRLAGGTDTQYF. In DNA, the CDR3 is TGTGCCAGCAGCCCGAGACTAGCGGGGGGCACAGATACGCAGTATTTT.

The rearrangement joins TRBV6-1 to TRBJ2-4; D is undetermined. The length of the CDR3 is 13 residues. V lost 8 bases to trimming and J lost 6 bases, with 14 bases between them. Germline CDR1 is MNHNS and CDR2 is SASEGT. In nucleotides, the CDR3 is TGTGCCAGCTCCCCAGTTCGTGGAAACATTCAGTACTTC. It specifies CASSPVRGNIQYF.

The rearrangement links TRBV5-6 to TRBJ2-3; 10 nucleotides match TRBD2. Losses at the gene ends were 1 base for V and 5 bases for J; bases not matched to a gene: 7. The CDR3 is 16 residues long. Germline loops: CDR1 SGHDT, CDR2 YYEEEE. The DNA of the CDR3 is TGTGCCAGCAGCTTGTTAGAGCGGGGGGGCCGAGATACGCAGTATTTT. Its translation is CASSLLERGGRDTQYF.

The chain has TRBV18 and TRBJ2-3, with D tentatively TRBD2 (5 bases). The germline CDR1 and CDR2 sequences are KGHSH and LQKENI. This CDR3 has 14 amino acids. With 1 base removed from V and 4 bases from J, the gap between germline ends came to 9 bases. CDR3 DNA: TGTGCCAGCTCACCACTGGACTCATCAGATACGCAGTATTTT. Translated: CASSPLDSSDTQYF.

V and J are TRBV19 and TRBJ2-3, with D unclear. The CDR3 sequence is 13 residues long. V dropped 7 bases and J dropped 4 bases, with 12 bases sitting between them. Germline values: CDR1 LNHDA, CDR2 SQIVND (reference sequence). In DNA, the CDR3 is TGTGCCAGTACGACGCGGTTTGCAGATACGCAGTATTTT. It encodes CASTTRFADTQYF.

The V call is TRBV12-3 or TRBV12-4, the J call TRBJ1-2, with D hard to call. V lost 3 bases, J lost 2 bases, and 10 bases lay in between. This CDR3 comprises 14 residues. The DNA for the CDR3 is TGTGCCAGCAGTTTTGGCCAGGAGAACTATGGCTACACCTTC. Residues: CASSFGQENYGYTF.

V gene TRBV14 combines with J gene TRBJ2-2; D is ambiguous. Germline V gene lookup returns CDR1 SGHDN and CDR2 FVKESK. Trimming removed 1 base at V and 3 bases at J, with 6 bases between. The CDR3 length is 14 residues. The CDR3 protein is CASSQGRYTGELFF. Here the CDR3 DNA reads TGTGCCAGCAGCCAAGGACGGTACACCGGGGAGCTGTTTTTT.

The chain joins TRBV5-1 to TRBJ2-7, with D hard to call. Germline assignment: CDR1 SGHRS and CDR2 YFSETQ. The ends were cut back, 3 bases at V and 3 bases at J, with 7 bases in the middle. This CDR3 has 12 residues. This CDR3 reads CASSSDIYEQYF. CDR3 coding DNA: TGCGCCAGCAGCTCCGACATCTACGAGCAGTACTTC.

The rearrangement joins TRBV6-2 or TRBV6-3 to TRBJ2-3, with a tentative D call TRBD1 (6 bases). Germline assignment: CDR1 MNHEY and CDR2 SVGEGT. The CDR3 loop spans 14 amino acids. Trimming pared 5 bases from V and 6 bases from J, leaving 15 bases between. The CDR3: CASSEIQGRDTQYF. CDR3 DNA: TGTGCCAGCAGTGAAATACAGGGTCGGGATACGCAGTATTTT.

This clonotype was seen a few times. V and J are TRBV20-1 and TRBJ2-6; D call uncertain. The CDR3 runs to 14 residues. Germline V gene lookup returns CDR1 DFQATT and CDR2 SNEGSKA (reference sequence). V gave up 6 bases and J gave up 2 bases, with 11 bases separating them. DNA for the CDR3: TGCAGTGCCCCAATTCAAACTGGGGCCAACGTCCTGACTTTC. Amino acids: CSAPIQTGANVLTF.

The chain uses TRBV24-1 and TRBJ1-5; D unresolved. This CDR3 is 13 amino acids long. Trimming pared 5 bases from V and 0 bases from J, leaving 4 bases between. Germline CDR1 and CDR2: KGHDR and SFDVKD. CDR3 loop: CATSGHSNQPQHF. DNA for the CDR3: TGTGCCACCAGTGGGCATAGCAATCAGCCCCAGCATTTT.